This entry lists 20 T cell receptor beta chains sequenced from one sample in a study of T cell responses to AZD1222 COVID-19 vaccine. Only in-frame clones appear in the TCRdb table, and some are missing; sequencing was by immunoSEQ multiplex PCR. The table lists over 150,000 clones, 75% to 90% of them singletons. Material: peripheral blood, obtained on day 0 of AZD1222 vaccination. Source of these receptors: an adult in good health.

V gene TRBV18 combines with J gene TRBJ2-1, with D maybe TRBD1 (5 bases). V lost 1 base and J lost 0, with 7 bases in between. From germline, CDR1 is KGHSH and CDR2 LQKENI. CDR3 length: 15 residues. The CDR3 DNA reads as TGTGCCAGCTCACCACAGGGGTTCTCCTACAATGAGCAGTTCTTC. This sequence encodes CASSPQGFSYNEQFF.

This chain connects TRBV18 to TRBJ2-2; the match to TRBD1 covers 8 bases. Germline V gives CDR1 KGHSH, CDR2 LQKENI. This CDR3 contains 14 residues. V gave up 0 bases and J gave up 6 bases; unmatched junction bases: 0. CDR3 nucleotides: TGTGCCAGCTCACCACCCAGGGGGCCCGGGGAGCTGTTTTTT. Encoded protein: CASSPPRGPGELFF.

As for this clone: At one boundary the junction diverges from the germline segment, which might be a read error. The chain is built from TRBV2 and TRBJ1-4; TRBD1 matches at 8 bases. Germline CDR1 SNHLY, CDR2 FYNNEI. CDR3 length equals 18 residues. The CDR3 DNA sequence: TGTGCCAGCAGTGAATATAGGACAGGGAGTCCGGTTAATCAAAAACTGTTTTTT. Its protein is CASSEYRTGSPVNQKLFF.

The chain employs TRBV28 and TRBJ1-5; D uncertain. V was pared by 6 bases and J by 11 bases, with 14 bases between. Germline CDR1 MDHEN, CDR2 SYDVKM. This CDR3 contains 12 residues. The CDR3 sequence: CASRTRGAAQHF. CDR3 sequence (DNA): TGTGCCAGCAGGACACGGGGTGCGGCCCAGCATTTT.

The genes are TRBV5-1 and TRBJ1-6; the D gene is possibly TRBD1 (5 bases). CDR1 is SGHRS and CDR2 is YFSETQ in the germline V gene. This CDR3 comprises 15 residues. Trimming removed 4 bases from V and 6 bases from J, with 14 bases in between. CDR3 in DNA: TGCGCCAGCAGCGCGGGGCAGGCGGTTAATTCACCCCTCCACTTT. It is translated as CASSAGQAVNSPLHF.

This rearrangement joins TRBV6-5 to TRBJ2-7; 8 positions match TRBD2. V trimming: 10 bases; J trimming: 1 base; junction bases outside the gene matches: 9. In germline, CDR1 is MNHEY, CDR2 SVGAGI. The CDR3 contains 14 residues. This CDR3 is CATGGAPQSYEQYF. CDR3 nucleotide sequence: TGTGCCACCGGGGGGGCTCCTCAATCCTACGAGCAGTACTTC.

The chain uses TRBV3-1 (or the pseudogene TRBV3-2) and TRBJ1-2, with D maybe TRBD1 (5 bases). CDR1 and CDR2 (germline): LGHDT, YNNKEL (reference sequence). The V gene lost 1 base and the J gene lost 0 bases, with 6 bases spanning the gap. The CDR3 contains 14 residues. The CDR3 region has the DNA TGTGCCAGCAGCCAAGGGGGGTCTAACTATGGCTACACCTTC. As protein: CASSQGGSNYGYTF.

The chain is built from TRBV5-4 and TRBJ2-1; 10 bases match TRBD1. This CDR3 spans 15 amino acids. Germline V lookup: CDR1 SGHNT, CDR2 YYREEE (reference sequence). The trim removed 2 bases at V and 7 bases at J, leaving 6 bases unmatched. CDR3 region: CASSFSTGGINEQFF. CDR3 in DNA: TGTGCCAGCAGCTTTTCGACAGGGGGCATAAATGAGCAGTTCTTC.

The rearrangement uses TRBV2 and TRBJ1-6; D gene uncertain. Between the trimmed V and J ends, which lost 3 bases and 10 bases, there was a span of 13 bases. This CDR3 region has 14 residues. Germline lookup yields CDR1 SNHLY and CDR2 FYNNEI. Here the CDR3 reads CASSELEGRSPLHF. The CDR3 nucleotides are TGTGCCAGCAGTGAGCTGGAGGGCCGCTCACCCCTCCACTTT.

The rearrangement joins TRBV7-2 to TRBJ2-5; TRBD1 aligns across 7 bases. The junction had 5 bases not matched to a gene; V was cut back by 2 bases and J by 5 bases. The length of the CDR3 is 14 residues. Germline V gives CDR1 SGHTA, CDR2 FQGNSA. CDR3 amino acids: CASSLNLGQETQYF. The CDR3, as DNA: TGTGCCAGCAGCTTAAATCTGGGACAGGAGACCCAGTACTTC.

The chain carries TRBV5-4 and TRBJ2-3; D unresolved. The CDR3 is 15 residues long. With 2 bases removed from V and 0 bases from J, the gap between germline ends came to 10 bases. Germline CDR1 and CDR2: SGHNT and YYREEE (reference sequence). CDR3: CASSFPTISTDTQYF. DNA of the CDR3: TGTGCCAGCAGCTTCCCTACTATTAGCACAGATACGCAGTATTTT.

J is TRBJ1-5 and V is TRBV19; 7 bases match TRBD1. V shed 7 bases and J 7 bases; nucleotides not matched to a gene: 19. The germline V gene has CDR1 LNHDA and CDR2 SQIVND (reference sequence). This CDR3 is built from 17 residues. The chain's CDR3 is CASIPRLQGVVGQPQHF. The CDR3 region has the DNA TGTGCCAGTATCCCCCGCCTCCAGGGGGTGGTGGGCCAGCCCCAGCATTTT.

The V and J genes are TRBV7-9 and TRBJ2-7; 16 positions match TRBD2. Trimming cost V 5 bases and J 5 bases; bases outside gene matches: 15. The CDR3 is 19 amino acids. Germline CDR1 is SEHNR and CDR2 is FQNEAQ (reference sequence). The CDR3 nucleotides are TGTGCCAGCAGCATGCCGGGACTAGCGGGGGGGCCCATCCGCCACGAGCAGTACTTC. Translating it yields CASSMPGLAGGPIRHEQYF.

This chain links TRBV28 with TRBJ1-4, with TRBD1 identical over 9 bases. This CDR3 comprises 15 residues. Germline CDR1 MDHEN, CDR2 SYDVKM. Losses at the gene ends were 2 bases for V and 7 bases for J; bases not matched to a gene: 5. The chain's CDR3 is CASSLAGTGFEKLFF. Written as DNA, the CDR3 is TGTGCCAGCAGTTTAGCCGGGACAGGGTTTGAAAAACTGTTTTTT.

V gene TRBV28 combines with J gene TRBJ1-5; D gene uncertain. Trimming removed 1 base from V and 0 bases from J, with 4 bases in between. This CDR3 comprises 14 residues. From germline, CDR1 is MDHEN and CDR2 SYDVKM. Here the CDR3 DNA reads TGTGCCAGCAGTTTATCGAATAGCAATCAGCCCCAGCATTTT. It codes for CASSLSNSNQPQHF.

The gene calls are TRBV11-2 and TRBJ1-1; D ambiguous. Germline CDR1 is SGHAT and CDR2 is FQNNGV. The CDR3 is 12 residues long. V was clipped by 1 base and J by 7 bases, with 7 bases between them. The CDR3 protein is CASSLGAGEAFF. Written as DNA, the CDR3 is TGTGCCAGCAGCTTAGGGGCGGGTGAAGCTTTCTTT.

The chain links TRBV5-1 to TRBJ1-4; unclear D gene. V dropped 0 bases and J dropped 5 bases, with 8 bases sitting between them. Germline CDR1 SGHRS, CDR2 YFSETQ. This CDR3 comprises 14 residues. CDR3 nucleotides: TGCGCCAGCAGCTTGGGGCTAATGAATGAAAAACTGTTTTTT. Amino acids: CASSLGLMNEKLFF. Drawing the rest from reference TRBV5-1 and TRBJ1-4, the complete variable domain is KAGVTQTPRYLIKTRGQQVTLSCSPISGHRSVSWYQQTPGQGLQFLFEYFSETQRNKGNFPGRFSGRQFSNSRSEMNVSTLELGDSALYLCASSLGLMNEKLFFGSGTQLSVL.

This chain joins TRBV15 and TRBJ2-5; no clear D gene. Germline V CDR1 and CDR2: LNHNV, YYDKDF (reference sequence). CDR3 length equals 13 residues. V lost 3 bases, J lost 4 bases, and 9 bases lay in between. The CDR3 nucleotides read TGTGCCACCAGCAGGGTCCCAGCAGAGACCCAGTACTTC. As protein: CATSRVPAETQYF.

The rearrangement joins TRBV27 to TRBJ1-5; TRBD1 might be the D (6 bases). With 6 bases removed from V and 1 base from J, the gap between germline ends came to 16 bases. The CDR3 consists of 16 residues. Per the germline V gene, CDR1 is MNHEY and CDR2 is SMNVEV (reference sequence). For the CDR3, the DNA is TGTGCCAGCAGCACAGGGTTAGGCATAAGCAATCAGCCCCAGCATTTT. Its protein product is CASSTGLGISNQPQHF.

The chain links TRBV28 to TRBJ1-2; maybe TRBD1 (5 bases). Deletions cut 5 bases from V and 4 bases from J, with 17 bases between. Germline-derived CDR1 and CDR2 are MDHEN and SYDVKM. The CDR3 length is 15 residues. The CDR3 loop reads CASSILSRDPYGYTF. CDR3 bases: TGTGCCAGCAGTATTCTCTCCAGGGACCCCTATGGCTACACCTTC.